This T cell receptor (beta chain) was retrieved from a study of blood T cell repertoires in COVID-19. Germline CDR1 is MNHNY and CDR2 is SVGAGI (reference sequence). The CDR3 totals 16 residues. Trimming cost V 6 bases and J 0 bases; bases outside gene matches: 5. Generated by immunoSEQ multiplex PCR, the TCRdb table keeps only in-frame clones and is missing some. The data hold 350,000 to 400,000 clones, with 85% to 90% observed a single time. The chain has TRBV6-6 and TRBJ2-4; TRBD1 aligns across 10 bases. This TCR was sampled from a woman aged 25-40 years who had recovered from COVID-19. Specimen: PBMCs or T cells enriched from blood (not recorded which). The CDR3 sequence is CASSRQGAGAKNIQYF. The CDR3 DNA sequence: TGTGCCAGCAGCAGACAGGGGGCGGGAGCCAAAAACATTCAGTACTTC.